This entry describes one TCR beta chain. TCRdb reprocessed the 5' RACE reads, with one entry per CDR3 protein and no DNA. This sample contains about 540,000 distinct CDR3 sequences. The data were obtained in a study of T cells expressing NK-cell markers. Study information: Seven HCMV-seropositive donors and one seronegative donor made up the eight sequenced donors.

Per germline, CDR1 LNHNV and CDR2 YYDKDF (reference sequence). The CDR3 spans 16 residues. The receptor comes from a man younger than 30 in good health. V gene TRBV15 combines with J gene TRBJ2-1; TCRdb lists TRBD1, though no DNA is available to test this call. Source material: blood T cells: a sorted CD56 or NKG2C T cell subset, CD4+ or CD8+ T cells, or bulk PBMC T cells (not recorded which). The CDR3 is CATSSRLTGTYNEQFF.